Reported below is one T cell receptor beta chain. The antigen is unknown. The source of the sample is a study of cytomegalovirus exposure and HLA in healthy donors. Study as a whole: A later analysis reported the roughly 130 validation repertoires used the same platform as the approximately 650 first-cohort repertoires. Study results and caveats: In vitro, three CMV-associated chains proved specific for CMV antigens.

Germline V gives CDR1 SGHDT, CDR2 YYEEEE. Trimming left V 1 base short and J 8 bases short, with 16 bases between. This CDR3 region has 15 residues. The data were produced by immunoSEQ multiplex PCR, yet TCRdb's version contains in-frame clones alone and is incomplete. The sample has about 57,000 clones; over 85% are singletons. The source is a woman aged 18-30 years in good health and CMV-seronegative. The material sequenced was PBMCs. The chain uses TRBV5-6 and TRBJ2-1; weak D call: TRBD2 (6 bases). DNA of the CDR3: TGTGCCAGCAGCTTGCTTCCTGTTAGCGGTGATGAGCAGTTCTTC. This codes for CASSLLPVSGDEQFF.